Detailed here is one TCR beta chain. Its cognate antigen is unknown. This specimen belongs to a study of OX40 agonist ivuxolimab in advanced cancers. Study-level results: Clonal expansion among partial responders at 0.1-3.0 mg/kg ranked near the lowest. Several nonresponders also turned out to have low normalized T-cell clonal expansion.

Sequenced by immunoSEQ multiplex PCR; TCRdb stores in-frame clones only, minus some. Of roughly 41,000 clones in the sample, roughly 85% were seen once. The CDR3 runs to 15 residues. V was pared by 0 bases and J by 3 bases, with 5 bases of the junction left unmatched. Germline-derived CDR1 and CDR2 are SEHNR and FQNEAQ (reference sequence). The material was CD4+ or CD8+ T cells sorted from blood, obtained in a trial of the OX40 agonist ivuxolimab. The rearrangement joins TRBV7-9 to TRBJ2-7, with TRBD1 matching over 7 bases. The origin of this receptor is an adult with an advanced solid tumor such as melanoma, head and neck, liver or kidney cancer. The CDR3 loop is CASSLAKQGIYEQYF. The CDR3 DNA follows: TGTGCCAGCAGCTTAGCTAAACAGGGGATCTACGAGCAGTACTTC.